The next 13 T cell receptor beta chains were all read from a single sample in a study of T cells in Graves' hyperthyroidism and ophthalmopathy. RNA transcripts served as the template for amplifying TCR beta CDR3 regions. The study used the HTBI primer set for a first-round RT-PCR of the TCR CDR3. TCRdb re-called the multiplex PCR reads with MiXCR, one entry per CDR3 protein. The table includes more than 150,000 distinct CDR3 sequences, over 15% detected once. Sequencing used blood. These receptors were collected from a woman aged 45-65 years with Graves' hyperthyroidism.

The rearrangement joins TRBV19 to TRBJ1-1; D might be TRBD1 (5 bases). Germline CDR1 LNHDA, CDR2 SQIVND (reference sequence). Trimming removed 3 bases at V and 5 bases at J, with 16 bases between. CDR3 size: 15 residues. CDR3 protein: CASSIRQTGITEAFF. The CDR3 DNA reads TGTGCCAGTAGTATCCGTCAAACAGGAATAACTGAAGCTTTCTTT.

This clonotype has at least ten counts. V usage is TRBV6-2 or TRBV6-3 and J usage is TRBJ2-3, with TRBD2 matching 12 bases. CDR1 and CDR2 (germline): MNHEY, SVGEGT. J lost 4 bases, V lost 5 bases, and 13 bases had no gene match. This CDR3 region has 18 residues. The CDR3 here is CASSMGQLAGGRADTQYF. In nucleotides, the CDR3 is TGTGCCAGCAGTATGGGACAGCTAGCGGGGGGGCGGGCAGATACGCAGTATTTT.

This clonotype was seen more than once but under ten times. This CDR3 fails to terminate in the conserved phenylalanine or tryptophan, so it likely reflects a read error. The CDR3 DNA follows: TGTGCCAGCAGCCAAGTTAGCGGATCCTACAATGAGCAGTTCTCC. This gives the protein CASSQVSGSYNEQFS. V gene TRBV3-1 combines with J gene TRBJ2-1; a weak D match, TRBD2 (6 bases). In germline, CDR1 is LGHDT, CDR2 YNNKEL (reference sequence). V was cut by 1 base and J by 1 base, with 8 bases left in between. This CDR3 spans 15 amino acids.

This clonotype was counted a few times. Mismatch with germline at one junction end may stem from a read error. The chain links TRBV6-2 or TRBV6-3 to TRBJ2-2; D is possibly TRBD2 (5 bases). Germline V CDR1 and CDR2: MNHEY, SVGEGT. The CDR3 totals 15 residues. In nucleotides, the CDR3 is TGTGCCAGCACAACCGGGGTAGGGAACACCGGGGAGCTGCTTTTT. Translation: CASTTGVGNTGELLF.

This clonotype was detected once. This may arise from a read error, as a much more abundant clone is one base away. The rearrangement joins TRBV7-3 to TRBJ1-1, with D hard to call. The CDR3 spans 13 residues. Trimming stripped 2 bases from V and 5 bases from J, with 9 bases between. Germline values: CDR1 SGHTA, CDR2 FQGTGA. The CDR3 sequence: CASSLGYKTEAFF. The CDR3 bases are TGTGCCAGCAGCTTAGGATATAAAACTGAAGCTTTCTTT. The variable domain in full, completed from reference TRBV7-3 and TRBJ1-1, reads GAGVSQTPSNKVTEKGKYVELRCDPISGHTALYWYRQSLGQGPEFLIYFQGTGAADDSGLPNDRFFAVRPEGSVSTLKIQRTERGDSAVYLCASSLGYKTEAFFGQGTRLTVV.

This clonotype was counted at least ten times. This chain joins TRBV20-1 and TRBJ1-1; D not resolved. Per germline, CDR1 DFQATT and CDR2 SNEGSKA (reference sequence). The V and J ends lost 6 bases and 0 bases respectively, with 11 bases between them. This CDR3 is built from 13 residues. This CDR3 is CSAIDAVNTEAFF. The CDR3 DNA is TGCAGTGCCATAGACGCCGTGAACACTGAAGCTTTCTTT.

This clonotype was recorded many times. The chain has TRBV11-3 and TRBJ1-2; tentatively, D is TRBD1 (6 bases). Germline CDR1 reads SGHNT; CDR2 reads YENEEA. This CDR3 contains 14 residues. Trimming pared 3 bases from V and 3 bases from J, leaving 11 bases between. The CDR3: CASSFGGGDYGYTF. In DNA form, the CDR3 reads TGTGCCAGCAGCTTTGGAGGGGGAGACTATGGCTACACCTTC.

This clonotype appeared a few times. The chain carries TRBV29-1 and TRBJ1-5; 10 nucleotides match TRBD1. The V gene end was trimmed by 6 bases and the J gene end by 6 bases; junction bases not matched to a gene: 5. The CDR3 runs 13 residues. Germline loops: CDR1 SQVTM, CDR2 ANQGSEA. CDR3 nucleotide sequence: TGCAGCGTGGACAGGGGGGAGGGTCAGCCCCAGCATTTT. Translating gives CSVDRGEGQPQHF.

This clonotype was counted between two and nine times. The chain joins TRBV7-2 to TRBJ2-5; tentatively, D is TRBD2 (6 bases). The CDR3 contains 14 residues. Germline loops: CDR1 SGHTA, CDR2 FQGNSA. Trimming left V 6 bases short and J 4 bases short, with 15 bases between. CDR3 nucleotide sequence: TGTGCCAGCAGTACTGGGAGGAAAGGAGAGACCCAGTACTTC. This codes for CASSTGRKGETQYF. The full variable domain, in which reference TRBV7-2 and TRBJ2-5 provide the parts outside the CDR3, is GAGVSQSPSNKVTEKGKDVELRCDPISGHTALYWYRQSLGQGLEFLIYFQGNSAPDKSGLPSDRFSAERTGGSVSTLTIQRTQQEDSAVYLCASSTGRKGETQYFGPGTRLLVL.

In its sample, this clonotype was seen many times. This chain uses TRBV5-1 with TRBJ2-1; 7 bases match TRBD2. V trimming: 4 bases; J trimming: 1 base; junction bases outside the gene matches: 8. The CDR3 is made up of 16 amino acids. Germline CDR1 is SGHRS and CDR2 is YFSETQ. Here the CDR3 DNA reads TGCGCCAGCAGCGGGGGAGGGTATCGGTCCTACAATGAGCAGTTCTTC. Amino acids: CASSGGGYRSYNEQFF.

This clonotype was seen many times. This chain uses TRBV4-1 with TRBJ1-5, with D possibly matching TRBD1 (5 bases). Germline CDR1 reads MGHRA; CDR2 reads YSYEKL. This CDR3 is 16 amino acids long. Trimming shortened V by 1 base and J by 6 bases, and 16 bases separated the two germline ends. The CDR3 sequence: CASSQGSGIISQPQHF. The CDR3 bases are TGCGCCAGCAGCCAAGGATCAGGGATTATTAGTCAGCCCCAGCATTTT.

This clonotype occurred many times. The V call is TRBV7-2, the J call TRBJ2-1, with D perhaps TRBD2 (7 bases). This CDR3 spans 14 amino acids. The germline V gene has CDR1 SGHTA and CDR2 FQGNSA. With 6 bases removed from V and 8 bases from J, the gap between germline ends came to 17 bases. The CDR3 loop is CASSLGGPTDEQFF. DNA of the CDR3: TGTGCCAGCAGTCTCGGGGGGCCGACGGATGAGCAGTTCTTC.

This clonotype was observed at least ten times. The J gene is TRBJ1-1, the V gene TRBV25-1, with a tentative D call TRBD1 (5 bases). In germline, CDR1 is MGHDK, CDR2 SYGVNS. The CDR3 has 17 residues. The germline V and J ends were trimmed by 4 bases and 1 base, with 19 bases remaining between them. The CDR3 sequence: CASSVGGGTLRNTEAFF. The DNA of the CDR3 is TGTGCCAGCAGTGTGGGGGGGGGAACCTTAAGGAACACTGAAGCTTTCTTT.